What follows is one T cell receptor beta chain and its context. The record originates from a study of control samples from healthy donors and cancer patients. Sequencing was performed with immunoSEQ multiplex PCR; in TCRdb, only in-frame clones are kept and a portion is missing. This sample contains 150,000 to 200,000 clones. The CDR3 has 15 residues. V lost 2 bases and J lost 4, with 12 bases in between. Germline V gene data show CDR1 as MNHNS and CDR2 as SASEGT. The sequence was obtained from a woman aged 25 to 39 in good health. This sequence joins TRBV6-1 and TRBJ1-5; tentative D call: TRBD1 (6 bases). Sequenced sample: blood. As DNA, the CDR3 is TGTGCCAGCAGTGAAACAGGGTCCCTAAATCAGCCCCAGCATTTT. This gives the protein CASSETGSLNQPQHF.